This is a list of T cell receptor beta chains from one sample in a study of T cells in Graves' hyperthyroidism and ophthalmopathy. TCRdb re-called the multiplex PCR reads through MiXCR, storing one row per CDR3 protein. This repertoire shows hundreds of thousands of distinct CDR3 sequences, roughly 15% found once; its top ten account for around 3.9%. The sample taken for sequencing was blood. Receptor source: a woman in her 30s with Graves' hyperthyroidism. Each CDR3 is given without its conserved first and last residue. Each record gives: CDR3 protein, clone size, V gene, D gene. The D gene is left open where the match is weak. Clone size is not always given. Where it is, it says once, few, many or a class for expanded clones.

CDR3aa: ASSQTSGGVYEQY
abundance: many
v_gene: TRBV28
d_gene: TRBD2

CDR3aa: AWSPTLGEQY
abundance: .
v_gene: TRBV30
d_gene: .

CDR3aa: SASSGLYNEQY
abundance: .
v_gene: TRBV20-1
d_gene: .

CDR3aa: ASSRARLTEQY
abundance: few
v_gene: TRBV9
d_gene: .

CDR3aa: ASSLGTGDKNIQY
abundance: few
v_gene: TRBV5-4
d_gene: TRBD1

CDR3aa: ASSSGLYTGELF
abundance: many
v_gene: TRBV27
d_gene: .

CDR3aa: SVDKGWGTEAF
abundance: many
v_gene: TRBV29-1
d_gene: .

CDR3aa: ASSPGGQSNTEAF
abundance: many
v_gene: TRBV5-1
d_gene: TRBD1

CDR3aa: ASSPGWPEQF
abundance: many
v_gene: TRBV18
d_gene: .

CDR3aa: ASSTFEENIQY
abundance: many
v_gene: TRBV11-2
d_gene: .

CDR3aa: ASSLEDTDTQY
abundance: many
v_gene: TRBV12-3/TRBV12-4
d_gene: .

CDR3aa: ASPSLERPKTYEQY
abundance: .
v_gene: TRBV6-1
d_gene: .

CDR3aa: ASSIRETAPLGYT
abundance: few
v_gene: TRBV7-8
d_gene: .

CDR3aa: ASSQSGPLAKNIQY
abundance: few
v_gene: TRBV28
d_gene: .

CDR3aa: ASSLPGASGSNEQF
abundance: many
v_gene: TRBV28
d_gene: TRBD2

CDR3aa: ASSLGQGTATYNEQF
abundance: .
v_gene: TRBV11-2
d_gene: TRBD1

CDR3aa: ASSGGQGASYEQY
abundance: .
v_gene: TRBV7-2
d_gene: TRBD1

CDR3aa: ASSGRSTQY
abundance: many
v_gene: TRBV12-3/TRBV12-4
d_gene: .

CDR3aa: ASSQDLGEWSYEQY
abundance: many
v_gene: TRBV4-2
d_gene: .

CDR3aa: ASSSSGTASTDTQY
abundance: many
v_gene: TRBV28
d_gene: TRBD1

CDR3aa: ASSGQGDEQF
abundance: many
v_gene: TRBV5-1
d_gene: TRBD1

CDR3aa: SARVPSGQETQY
abundance: many
v_gene: TRBV20-1
d_gene: TRBD2

CDR3aa: ASSLGGGQRSSYNEQF
abundance: .
v_gene: TRBV7-2
d_gene: TRBD2

CDR3aa: ASSLFRPRTETQY
abundance: many
v_gene: TRBV28
d_gene: .

CDR3aa: SAIAGYT
abundance: few
v_gene: TRBV20-1
d_gene: .

CDR3aa: ASSLSIGLNTQY
abundance: few
v_gene: TRBV27
d_gene: .

CDR3aa: ASSPRGATNEKLF
abundance: many
v_gene: TRBV5-5
d_gene: .

CDR3aa: AWGDGPNTGELF
abundance: many
v_gene: TRBV30
d_gene: .

CDR3aa: ASNKGLDEQY
abundance: many
v_gene: TRBV7-9
d_gene: .

CDR3aa: ASMQPGYLGETQY
abundance: .
v_gene: TRBV6-1
d_gene: .

CDR3aa: ASQSGGNGYT
abundance: few
v_gene: TRBV19
d_gene: .

CDR3aa: ASSPTFAGVGYEQY
abundance: few
v_gene: TRBV7-9
d_gene: TRBD2

CDR3aa: ASSLDRGQGPNEQY
abundance: many
v_gene: TRBV11-2
d_gene: TRBD1

CDR3aa: ASSFPTSGSYEQY
abundance: many
v_gene: TRBV28
d_gene: TRBD2

CDR3aa: SARDQNSGSINTGELF
abundance: once
v_gene: TRBV20-1
d_gene: TRBD2

CDR3aa: ASSQGTADQETQY
abundance: many
v_gene: TRBV3-1
d_gene: .

CDR3aa: ASSLTSAPRETQY
abundance: few
v_gene: TRBV7-3
d_gene: .

CDR3aa: AWSILGLDNEQF
abundance: .
v_gene: TRBV30
d_gene: TRBD2

CDR3aa: ASSMGKGRPNTEAF
abundance: many
v_gene: TRBV19
d_gene: .

CDR3aa: ASSAWDDMNTEAF
abundance: .
v_gene: TRBV12-3/TRBV12-4
d_gene: .

CDR3aa: ASSQEKEGTGELF
abundance: .
v_gene: TRBV4-2
d_gene: .

CDR3aa: ASSLGPGKYSPLH
abundance: many
v_gene: TRBV12-3/TRBV12-4
d_gene: .

CDR3aa: SARSSGSSYEQY
abundance: many
v_gene: TRBV20-1
d_gene: TRBD2

CDR3aa: ASSGDMGRYQETQY
abundance: .
v_gene: TRBV28
d_gene: .

CDR3aa: ASSLSPGLYGYT
abundance: .
v_gene: TRBV27
d_gene: .

CDR3aa: SARDRGQGGELF
abundance: many
v_gene: TRBV20-1
d_gene: TRBD1

CDR3aa: ASRPGLAGGNNEQF
abundance: few
v_gene: TRBV12-3/TRBV12-4
d_gene: TRBD2

CDR3aa: ASSQDMDRSEAF
abundance: many
v_gene: TRBV3-1
d_gene: TRBD1

CDR3aa: SAPGPYEQY
abundance: .
v_gene: TRBV20-1
d_gene: .

CDR3aa: ASRRQYCGYT
abundance: few
v_gene: TRBV6-1
d_gene: .

CDR3aa: ASMTGSSYEQY
abundance: many
v_gene: TRBV28
d_gene: TRBD1

CDR3aa: ASGPGGRVNEQF
abundance: many
v_gene: TRBV7-8
d_gene: TRBD1

CDR3aa: ASPGQGFRKPQH
abundance: many
v_gene: TRBV28
d_gene: TRBD1

CDR3aa: SVELRLITEAF
abundance: .
v_gene: TRBV29-1
d_gene: .

CDR3aa: ASSYSGTSNEKLF
abundance: .
v_gene: TRBV6-5
d_gene: .

CDR3aa: ASLSASLMAGANVLT
abundance: .
v_gene: TRBV6-2/TRBV6-3
d_gene: .